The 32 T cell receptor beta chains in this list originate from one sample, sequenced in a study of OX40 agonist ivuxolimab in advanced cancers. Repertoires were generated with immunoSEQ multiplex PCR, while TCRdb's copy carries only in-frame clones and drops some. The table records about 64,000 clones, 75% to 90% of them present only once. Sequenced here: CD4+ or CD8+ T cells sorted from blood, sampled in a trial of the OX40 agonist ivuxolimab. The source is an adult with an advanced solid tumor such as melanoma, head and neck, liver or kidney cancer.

CDR3 sequence reads: CAWSWRFREQYF. DNA for the CDR3: TGTGCCTGGAGTTGGCGGTTCAGGGAGCAGTACTTC. This rearrangement joins TRBV30 to TRBJ2-7; D gene unclear. Per germline, CDR1 GTSNPN and CDR2 SVGIG (reference sequence). V shed 2 bases and J shed 7 bases, with 12 bases lying between them. This CDR3 contains 12 residues.

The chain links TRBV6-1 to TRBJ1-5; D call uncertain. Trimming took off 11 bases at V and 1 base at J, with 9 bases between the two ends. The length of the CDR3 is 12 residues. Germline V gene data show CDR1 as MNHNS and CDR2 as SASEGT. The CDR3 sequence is CAGALSNQPQHF. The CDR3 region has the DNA TGTGCCGGAGCTCTAAGCAATCAGCCCCAGCATTTT.

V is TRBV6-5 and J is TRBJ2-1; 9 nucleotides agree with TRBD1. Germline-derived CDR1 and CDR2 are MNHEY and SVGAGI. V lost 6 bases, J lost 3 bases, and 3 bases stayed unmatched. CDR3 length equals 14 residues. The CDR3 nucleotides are TGTGCCAGCAGGCGACAGGGGGACTACAATGAGCAGTTCTTC. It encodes CASRRQGDYNEQFF.

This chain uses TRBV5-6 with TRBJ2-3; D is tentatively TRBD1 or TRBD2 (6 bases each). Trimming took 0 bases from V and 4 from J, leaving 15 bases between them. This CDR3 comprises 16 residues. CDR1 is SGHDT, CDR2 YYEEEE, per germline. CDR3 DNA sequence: TGTGCCAGCAGCTTGGCCCGGGGGCTTGAGTCAGATACGCAGTATTTT. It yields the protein CASSLARGLESDTQYF. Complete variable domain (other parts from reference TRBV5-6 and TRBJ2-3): DAGVTQSPTHLIKTRGQQVTLRCSPKSGHDTVSWYQQALGQGPQFIFQYYEEEERQRGNFPDRFSGHQFPNYSSELNVNALLLGDSALYLCASSLARGLESDTQYFGPGTRLTVL.

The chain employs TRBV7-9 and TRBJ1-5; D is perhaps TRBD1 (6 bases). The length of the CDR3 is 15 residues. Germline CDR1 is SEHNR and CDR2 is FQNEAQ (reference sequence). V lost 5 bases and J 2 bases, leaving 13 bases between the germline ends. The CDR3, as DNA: TGTGCCAGCAGCCCTACAGGGAGGGGCAATCAGCCCCAGCATTTT. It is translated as CASSPTGRGNQPQHF.

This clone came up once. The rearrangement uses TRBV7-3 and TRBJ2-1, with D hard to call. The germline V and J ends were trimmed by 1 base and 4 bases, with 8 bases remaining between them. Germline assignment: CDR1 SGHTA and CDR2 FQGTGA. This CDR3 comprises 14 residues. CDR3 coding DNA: TGTGCCAGCAGCTTAAATACGGGTTACAATGAGCAGTTCTTC. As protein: CASSLNTGYNEQFF.

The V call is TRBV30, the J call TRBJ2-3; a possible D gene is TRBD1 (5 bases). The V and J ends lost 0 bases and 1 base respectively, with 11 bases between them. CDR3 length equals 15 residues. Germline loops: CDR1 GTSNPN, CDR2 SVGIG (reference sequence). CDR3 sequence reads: CAWSVLGAGTDTQYF. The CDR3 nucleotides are TGTGCCTGGAGTGTACTTGGGGCCGGCACAGATACGCAGTATTTT.

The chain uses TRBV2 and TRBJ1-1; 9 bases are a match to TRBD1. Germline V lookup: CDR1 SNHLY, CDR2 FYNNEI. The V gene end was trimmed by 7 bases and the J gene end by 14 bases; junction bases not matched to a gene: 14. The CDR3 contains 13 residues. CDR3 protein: CASTGQGLPSRFF. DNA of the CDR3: TGTGCCAGCACGGGACAGGGTCTCCCAAGCCGCTTCTTT.

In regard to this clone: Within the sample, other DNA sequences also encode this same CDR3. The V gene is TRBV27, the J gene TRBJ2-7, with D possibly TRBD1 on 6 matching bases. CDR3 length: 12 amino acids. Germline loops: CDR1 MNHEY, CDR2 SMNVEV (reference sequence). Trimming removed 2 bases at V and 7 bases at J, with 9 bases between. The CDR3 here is CASSLGGLEQYF. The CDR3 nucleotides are TGTGCCAGCAGTTTAGGGGGCTTAGAGCAGTACTTC.

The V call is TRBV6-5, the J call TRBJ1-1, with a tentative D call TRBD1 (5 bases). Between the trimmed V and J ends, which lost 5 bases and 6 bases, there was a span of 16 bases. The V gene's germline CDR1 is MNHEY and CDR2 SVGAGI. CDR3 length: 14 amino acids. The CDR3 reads CASSTQGGIAEAFF. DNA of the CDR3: TGTGCCAGCAGTACGCAGGGTGGTATCGCTGAAGCTTTCTTT.

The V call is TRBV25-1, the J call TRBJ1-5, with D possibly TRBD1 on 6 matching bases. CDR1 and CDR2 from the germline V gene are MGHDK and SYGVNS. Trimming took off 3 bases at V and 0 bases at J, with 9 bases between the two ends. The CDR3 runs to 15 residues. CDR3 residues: CASSELDSSNQPQHF. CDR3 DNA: TGTGCCAGCAGTGAGCTGGACAGTAGCAATCAGCCCCAGCATTTT.

Here the CDR3 DNA reads TGTGCCAGCAGCTCGGGACAGAGTACCTACGAGCAGTACTTC. It codes for CASSSGQSTYEQYF. The chain employs TRBV5-6 and TRBJ2-7, with 7 bases identical to TRBD1. Trimming cost V 3 bases and J 2 bases; bases outside gene matches: 5. The CDR3 runs to 14 residues. From germline, CDR1 is SGHDT and CDR2 YYEEEE.

In DNA, the CDR3 is TGTGCCAGCAGGGCTAGCGGTGGCTACGAGCAGTACTTC. It specifies CASRASGGYEQYF. The V call is TRBV27, the J call TRBJ2-7; 7 bases fit TRBD2. This CDR3 spans 13 amino acids. Germline V gene sequence: CDR1 MNHEY, CDR2 SMNVEV (reference sequence). V lost 6 bases, J lost 3 bases, and 5 bases stayed unmatched.

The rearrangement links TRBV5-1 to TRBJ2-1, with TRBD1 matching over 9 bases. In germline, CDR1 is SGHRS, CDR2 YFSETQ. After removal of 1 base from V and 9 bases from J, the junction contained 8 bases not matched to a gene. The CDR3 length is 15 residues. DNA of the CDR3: TGCGCCAGCAGCTTGACAGGGGGCTTATTGCGTGAGCAGTTCTTC. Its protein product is CASSLTGGLLREQFF.

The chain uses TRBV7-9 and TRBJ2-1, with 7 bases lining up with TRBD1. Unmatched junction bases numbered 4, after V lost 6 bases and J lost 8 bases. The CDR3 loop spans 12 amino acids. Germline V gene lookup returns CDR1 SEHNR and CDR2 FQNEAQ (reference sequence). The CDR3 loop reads CASRGDSYEQFF. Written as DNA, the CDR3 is TGTGCCAGCAGGGGGGACAGCTATGAGCAGTTCTTC.

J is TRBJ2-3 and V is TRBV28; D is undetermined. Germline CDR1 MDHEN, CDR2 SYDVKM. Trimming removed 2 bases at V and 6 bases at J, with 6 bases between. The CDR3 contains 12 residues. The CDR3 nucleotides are TGTGCCAGCAGTTTACTGCAGGATACGCAGTATTTT. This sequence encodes CASSLLQDTQYF.

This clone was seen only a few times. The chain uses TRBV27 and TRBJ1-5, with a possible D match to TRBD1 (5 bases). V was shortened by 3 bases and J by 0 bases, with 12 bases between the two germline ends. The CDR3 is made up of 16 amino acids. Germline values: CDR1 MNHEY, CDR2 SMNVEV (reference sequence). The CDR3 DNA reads TGTGCCAGCAGTTTTAGATGGGGGGATAGCAATCAGCCCCAGCATTTT. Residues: CASSFRWGDSNQPQHF.

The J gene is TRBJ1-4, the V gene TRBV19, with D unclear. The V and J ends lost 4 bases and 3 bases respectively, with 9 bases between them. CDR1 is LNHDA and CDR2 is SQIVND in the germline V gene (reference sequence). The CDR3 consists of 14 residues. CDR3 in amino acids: CASSTWTSNEKLFF. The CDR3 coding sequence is TGTGCCAGTAGTACCTGGACCTCTAATGAAAAACTGTTTTTT.

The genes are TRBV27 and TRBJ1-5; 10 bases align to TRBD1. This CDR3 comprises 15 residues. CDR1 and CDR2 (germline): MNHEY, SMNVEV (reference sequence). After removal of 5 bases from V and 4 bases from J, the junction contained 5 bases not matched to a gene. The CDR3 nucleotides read TGTGCCAGCAGTCCGCGGGACAGGGGAAATCAGCCCCAGCATTTT. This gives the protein CASSPRDRGNQPQHF.

The CDR3 nucleotides read TGTGCCATTGGGTTGGGACCCGGGGGCACAGATACGCAGTATTTT. Its translation: CAIGLGPGGTDTQYF. The V call is TRBV10-3, the J call TRBJ2-3, with D perhaps matching TRBD1 or TRBD2 (5 bases each). The CDR3 extends over 15 amino acids. The V and J ends lost 9 bases and 1 base respectively, with 17 bases between them. The V gene's germline CDR1 is ENHRY and CDR2 SYGVKD.

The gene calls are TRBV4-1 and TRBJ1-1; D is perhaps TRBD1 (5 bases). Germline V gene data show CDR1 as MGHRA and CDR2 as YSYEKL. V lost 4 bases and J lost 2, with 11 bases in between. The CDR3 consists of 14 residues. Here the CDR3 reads CASSRDLGNTEAFF. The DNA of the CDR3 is TGCGCCAGCAGCCGGGACCTGGGCAACACTGAAGCTTTCTTT.

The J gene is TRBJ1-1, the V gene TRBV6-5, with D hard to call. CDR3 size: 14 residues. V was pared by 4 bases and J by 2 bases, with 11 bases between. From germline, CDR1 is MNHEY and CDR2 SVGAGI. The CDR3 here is CASSFTGPNTEAFF. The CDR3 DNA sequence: TGTGCCAGCAGTTTTACCGGGCCAAACACTGAAGCTTTCTTT.

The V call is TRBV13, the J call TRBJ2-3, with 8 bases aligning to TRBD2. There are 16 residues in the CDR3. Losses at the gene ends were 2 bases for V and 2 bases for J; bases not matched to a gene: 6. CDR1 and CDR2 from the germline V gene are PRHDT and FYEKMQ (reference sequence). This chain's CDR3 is CASSLRAGGPTDTQYF. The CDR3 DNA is TGTGCCAGCAGCTTACGTGCGGGGGGCCCCACAGATACGCAGTATTTT.

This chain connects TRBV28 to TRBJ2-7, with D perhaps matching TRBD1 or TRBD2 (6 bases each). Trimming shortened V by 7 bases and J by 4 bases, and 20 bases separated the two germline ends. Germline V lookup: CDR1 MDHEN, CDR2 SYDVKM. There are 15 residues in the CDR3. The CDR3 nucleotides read TGTGCCAGCACCCAAGGGGGGACCCTCGGTTACGAGCAGTACTTC. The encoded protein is CASTQGGTLGYEQYF.

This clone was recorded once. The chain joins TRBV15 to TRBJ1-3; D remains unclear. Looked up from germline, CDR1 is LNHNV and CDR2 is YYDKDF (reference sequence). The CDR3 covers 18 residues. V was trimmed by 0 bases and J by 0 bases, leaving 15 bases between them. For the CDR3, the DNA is TGTGCCACCAGCAGAGAAGTATCCTTGGGAAACTCTGGAAACACCATATATTTT. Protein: CATSREVSLGNSGNTIYF.

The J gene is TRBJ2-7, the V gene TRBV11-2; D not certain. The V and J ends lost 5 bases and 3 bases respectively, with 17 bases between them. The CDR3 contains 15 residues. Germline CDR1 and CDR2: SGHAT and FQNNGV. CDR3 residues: CASSQDSSDLYEQYF. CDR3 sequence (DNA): TGTGCCAGCAGCCAAGATTCCTCGGACCTCTACGAGCAGTACTTC.

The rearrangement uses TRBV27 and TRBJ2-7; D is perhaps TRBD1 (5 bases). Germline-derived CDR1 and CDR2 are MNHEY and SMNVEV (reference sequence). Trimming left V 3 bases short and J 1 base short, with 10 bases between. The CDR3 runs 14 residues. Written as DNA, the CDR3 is TGTGCCAGCAGTTTTACGACAGCTTCCTACGAGCAGTACTTC. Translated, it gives CASSFTTASYEQYF.

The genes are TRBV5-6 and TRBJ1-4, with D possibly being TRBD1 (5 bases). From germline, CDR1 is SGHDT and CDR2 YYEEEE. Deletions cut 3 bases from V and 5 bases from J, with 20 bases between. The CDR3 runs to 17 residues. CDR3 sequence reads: CASSSGGSGYPNEKLFF. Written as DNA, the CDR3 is TGTGCCAGCAGCTCCGGGGGGAGCGGGTACCCGAATGAAAAACTGTTTTTT. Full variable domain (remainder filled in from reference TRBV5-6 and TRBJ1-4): DAGVTQSPTHLIKTRGQQVTLRCSPKSGHDTVSWYQQALGQGPQFIFQYYEEEERQRGNFPDRFSGHQFPNYSSELNVNALLLGDSALYLCASSSGGSGYPNEKLFFGSGTQLSVL.

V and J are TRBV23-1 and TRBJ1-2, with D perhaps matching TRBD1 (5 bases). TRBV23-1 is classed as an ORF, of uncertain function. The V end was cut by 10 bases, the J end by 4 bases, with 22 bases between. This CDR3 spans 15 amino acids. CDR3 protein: CAIQRDRRSPYGYTF. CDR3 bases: TGCGCCATCCAGAGGGACCGTCGGTCCCCCTATGGCTACACCTTC.

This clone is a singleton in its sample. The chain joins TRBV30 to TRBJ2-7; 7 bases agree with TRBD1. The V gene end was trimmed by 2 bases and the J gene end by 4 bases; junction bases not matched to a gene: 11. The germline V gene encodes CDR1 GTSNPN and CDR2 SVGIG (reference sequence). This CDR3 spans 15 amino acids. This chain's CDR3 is CAWSKTGTEAYEQYF. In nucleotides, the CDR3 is TGTGCCTGGAGTAAGACCGGGACAGAGGCTTACGAGCAGTACTTC.

The CDR3 reads CASRLGTGVEKLFF. The CDR3 bases are TGTGCCAGCAGACTCGGGACAGGGGTTGAAAAACTGTTTTTT. The genes are TRBV6-6 and TRBJ1-4; 10 bases are shared with TRBD1. The germline V gene encodes CDR1 MNHNY and CDR2 SVGAGI (reference sequence). The CDR3 is made up of 14 amino acids. V lost 6 bases to trimming and J lost 7 bases; unmatched junction nucleotides: 5.

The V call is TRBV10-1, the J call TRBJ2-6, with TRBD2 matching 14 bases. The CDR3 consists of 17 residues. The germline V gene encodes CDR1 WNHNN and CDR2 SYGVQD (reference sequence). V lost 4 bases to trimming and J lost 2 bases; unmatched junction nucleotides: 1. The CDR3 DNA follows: TGCGCCAGCAGTGGGGGACTAGCGGGAGCTGGGGCCAACGTCCTGACTTTC. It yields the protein CASSGGLAGAGANVLTF.